This T cell receptor (beta chain) was captured in a study of blood T cells in healthy people across ages. Whole-study results and caveats: For the donors, CMV status was unknown and possibly confounded expanded clonotype changes.

Each individual donor underwent a draw of approximately 10 milliliters of peripheral blood. A second PCR, run for about 6 to 11 cycles, used a sample-barcoded 5' primer plus a J-beta primer mix. TCRdb re-analysed the 5' RACE reads in MiXCR, keeping a single row per CDR3 protein. The table has 950,000 to 1,200,000 distinct CDR3 sequences, more than 30% seen once. This clonotype was counted between two and nine times. Its specificity is unknown. This clonotype was sampled from a man younger than 35 in good health. Sequencing was carried out using blood.

CDR3 residues: CASRPGHNNQPQHF. The CDR3 coding sequence is TGTGCCAGCAGGCCAGGACACAACAATCAGCCCCAGCATTTT. The chain joins TRBV12-3 or TRBV12-4 to TRBJ1-5; D may be TRBD1 (5 bases). The V end lost 6 bases, the J end lost 3 bases, and 12 bases lay between the germline ends. The CDR3 loop spans 14 amino acids.